The 30 T cell receptor beta chains reported below all come from one sample, sequenced in a study of CD8 T cells in Susac syndrome. RNA amounts of roughly 0.5 to 1 ug underwent reverse transcription with random hexamers. TCRdb re-called the immunoSEQ multiplex PCR reads through MiXCR, storing one row per CDR3 protein. The table records approximately 190,000 distinct CDR3 sequences, 90% to 96% of them present only once. The sequenced material came from CD4+ T cells from PBMCs. These receptors all stem from a human donor with Susac syndrome.

This clonotype was observed a few times. CDR3 in amino acids: CASSRQGPYEQYF. In DNA, the CDR3 is TGTGCCAGTAGCAGACAGGGCCCCTACGAGCAGTACTTC. The J gene is TRBJ2-7, the V gene TRBV19, with 7 bases fitting TRBD1. This CDR3 spans 13 amino acids. The germline CDR1 and CDR2 sequences are LNHDA and SQIVND (reference sequence). After removal of 6 bases from V and 2 bases from J, the junction contained 4 bases not matched to a gene.

The rearrangement joins TRBV19 to TRBJ2-1; D remains unclear. This CDR3 has 14 amino acids. CDR1 is LNHDA, CDR2 SQIVND, per germline (reference sequence). The V and J ends lost 8 bases and 2 bases respectively, with 13 bases between them. The CDR3 region has the DNA TGTGCCAGTCGCGTCTCGGGTCCCTACAATGAGCAGTTCTTC. Residues: CASRVSGPYNEQFF.

J is TRBJ2-5 and V is TRBV4-1; D remains ambiguous. Trimming removed 4 bases at V and 4 bases at J, with 10 bases between. This CDR3 region has 13 residues. Germline V gives CDR1 MGHRA, CDR2 YSYEKL. CDR3 in DNA: TGCGCCAGCAGCCTTGGTGTACTAGAGACCCAGTACTTC. Encoded protein: CASSLGVLETQYF.

V gene TRBV7-9 combines with J gene TRBJ1-1, with 8 positions matching TRBD1. J gave up 2 bases and V 7 bases, and 9 bases lay outside the gene matches. This CDR3 region has 15 residues. CDR1 is SEHNR, CDR2 FQNEAQ, per germline (reference sequence). The CDR3 region is CASIPPTGVNTEAFF. Here the CDR3 DNA reads TGTGCCAGCATCCCACCGACAGGGGTTAACACTGAAGCTTTCTTT. Full variable domain (rest looked up from reference TRBV7-9 and TRBJ1-1): DTGVSQNPRHKITKRGQNVTFRCDPISEHNRLYWYRQTLGQGPEFLTYFQNEAQLEKSRLLSDRFSAERPKGSFSTLEIQRTEQGDSAMYLCASIPPTGVNTEAFFGQGTRLTVV.

The chain uses TRBV2 and TRBJ1-5, with 7 bases aligning to TRBD1. There are 15 residues in the CDR3. Germline lookup yields CDR1 SNHLY and CDR2 FYNNEI. With 2 bases clipped from V and 4 bases from J, the junction kept 5 bases outside the gene matches. The DNA for the CDR3 is TGTGCCAGCAGTGAATCAGGGGGAAGGAATCAGCCCCAGCATTTT. It is translated as CASSESGGRNQPQHF.

This chain connects TRBV4-1 to TRBJ2-2; 10 bases align to TRBD1. Trimming cost V 1 base and J 7 bases; bases outside gene matches: 6. This CDR3 spans 16 amino acids. CDR1 MGHRA and CDR2 YSYEKL come from the germline V gene. The CDR3 DNA reads TGCGCCAGCAGCCAAGTCGGGACAGGGGTCGGCGGGGAGCTGTTTTTT. The encoded protein is CASSQVGTGVGGELFF.

J is TRBJ1-2 and V is TRBV5-6; D gene ambiguous. This CDR3 has 13 residues. Germline V gene lookup returns CDR1 SGHDT and CDR2 YYEEEE. The germline V and J ends were trimmed by 4 bases and 2 bases, with 9 bases remaining between them. Here the CDR3 reads CASSPWANYGYTF. CDR3 bases: TGTGCCAGCAGCCCCTGGGCCAACTATGGCTACACCTTC.

The gene calls are TRBV30 and TRBJ1-5, with D possibly TRBD1 on 5 matching bases. The CDR3 has 15 amino acids. The V end lost 1 base, the J end lost 2 bases, and 12 bases lay between the germline ends. Germline V lookup: CDR1 GTSNPN, CDR2 SVGIG (reference sequence). CDR3 DNA: TGTGCCTGGAGTGCCGAAGGGGTAGGCAATCAGCCCCAGCATTTT. This encodes CAWSAEGVGNQPQHF.

The J gene is TRBJ2-7, the V gene TRBV20-1; the match to TRBD2 covers 8 bases. V lost 3 bases and J lost 1; bases outside the gene matches: 8. The CDR3 runs 15 residues. CDR1 is DFQATT, CDR2 SNEGSKA, per germline (reference sequence). CDR3 loop: CSASKTSGLSYEQYF. The CDR3 DNA is TGCAGTGCTAGCAAAACTAGCGGTTTATCCTACGAGCAGTACTTC.

V is TRBV28 and J is TRBJ1-1, with D unclear. Trimming cost V 7 bases and J 4 bases, with 10 bases left between them. Germline V gives CDR1 MDHEN, CDR2 SYDVKM. This CDR3 region has 12 residues. The CDR3 DNA is TGTGCCAGCACCCTGGTTCCCACTGAAGCTTTCTTT. Translating gives CASTLVPTEAFF.

The chain uses TRBV20-1 and TRBJ1-1, with D possibly being TRBD1 (6 bases). The CDR3 has 13 residues. Trimming cost V 3 bases and J 1 base, with 9 bases left between them. The germline V gene has CDR1 DFQATT and CDR2 SNEGSKA (reference sequence). As DNA, the CDR3 is TGCAGTGCTAGCAAACAGGGGAACACTGAAGCTTTCTTT. Translating gives CSASKQGNTEAFF.

A single count supports this clonotype. CDR3 sequence (DNA): TGTGCCAGCGCCGGGTCTACCGGGGAGCTGTTTTTT. Translating it yields CASAGSTGELFF. V is TRBV18 and J is TRBJ2-2; D is ambiguous. CDR3 size: 12 residues. The V and J ends lost 8 bases and 5 bases respectively, with 9 bases between them. The germline gives CDR1 KGHSH, CDR2 LQKENI.

This chain links TRBV9 with TRBJ2-7, with 7 bases lining up with TRBD1. Germline V gene lookup returns CDR1 SGDLS and CDR2 YYNGEE. There are 14 residues in the CDR3. The trim removed 4 bases at V and 3 bases at J, leaving 7 bases unmatched. The CDR3 region is CASSRQTGSYEQYF. CDR3 bases: TGTGCCAGCAGCCGGCAGACAGGGAGCTACGAGCAGTACTTC.

V gene TRBV3-1 combines with J gene TRBJ2-2; 8 nucleotides align to TRBD2. CDR3 length: 16 residues. CDR1 and CDR2 from the germline V gene are LGHDT and YNNKEL (reference sequence). The ends lost 4 bases at V and 4 bases at J; junction bases unmatched: 8. In DNA, the CDR3 is TGTGCCAGCAGCCCCGAGCGCGGGGGGATCACCGGGGAGCTGTTTTTT. Translating gives CASSPERGGITGELFF.

The chain carries TRBV18 and TRBJ1-6, with 9 bases that match TRBD1. V lost 1 base, J lost 9 bases, and 7 bases stayed unmatched. From germline, CDR1 is KGHSH and CDR2 LQKENI. This CDR3 comprises 16 residues. The CDR3 region has the DNA TGTGCCAGCTCACCACGGGACAGGGTGGAGGGTTCACCCCTCCACTTT. Amino acid sequence: CASSPRDRVEGSPLHF.

V usage is TRBV2 and J usage is TRBJ1-2; no clear D. V was cut by 1 base and J by 5 bases, with 5 bases left in between. CDR3 length equals 12 residues. Germline CDR1 SNHLY, CDR2 FYNNEI. The CDR3 bases are TGTGCCAGCAGTGAAGATGATTATGGCTACACCTTC. Translation: CASSEDDYGYTF.

The chain combines TRBV20-1 with TRBJ1-6; D unclear. Germline V CDR1 and CDR2: DFQATT, SNEGSKA (reference sequence). V lost 2 bases and J lost 7, with 9 bases in between. The CDR3 contains 13 residues. This CDR3 is CSARLEENSPLHF. The CDR3 region has the DNA TGCAGTGCTAGACTTGAAGAGAATTCACCCCTCCACTTT.

This clonotype was observed a single time. The rearrangement links TRBV7-2 to TRBJ1-6, with a possible D match to TRBD1 (5 bases). V shed 5 bases and J shed 6 bases, with 14 bases lying between them. The V gene's germline CDR1 is SGHTA and CDR2 FQGNSA. The CDR3 length is 15 residues. CDR3 sequence (DNA): TGTGCCAGCAGCCCGCAGACAGATCGTAATTCACCCCTCCACTTT. It encodes CASSPQTDRNSPLHF.

The chain combines TRBV12-3 or TRBV12-4 with TRBJ2-7; 8 bases are a match to TRBD1. V was pared by 2 bases and J by 5 bases, with 5 bases of the junction left unmatched. The CDR3 totals 14 residues. The CDR3 DNA is TGTGCCAGCAGTTTATCGGCAGGGGGCCACGAGCAGTACTTC. It yields the protein CASSLSAGGHEQYF.

The chain is built from TRBV27 and TRBJ2-1; unclear D gene. The germline gives CDR1 MNHEY, CDR2 SMNVEV (reference sequence). The CDR3 has 13 amino acids. V was pared by 0 bases and J by 4 bases, with 4 bases between. CDR3 amino acids: CASSLSLYNEQFF. CDR3 coding DNA: TGTGCCAGCAGTTTATCTCTTTACAATGAGCAGTTCTTC.

This chain connects TRBV7-9 to TRBJ1-2; TRBD1 agrees at 8 bases. The germline V gene encodes CDR1 SEHNR and CDR2 FQNEAQ (reference sequence). This CDR3 contains 15 residues. Germline trimming cut 2 bases from V and 5 bases from J; bases unmatched to any gene: 7. The CDR3 coding sequence is TGTGCCAGCAGCTTACGGGACAGGTTAGAGTATGGCTACACCTTC. Its protein is CASSLRDRLEYGYTF.

The chain combines TRBV7-3 with TRBJ2-7, with TRBD1 matching 8 bases. The CDR3 spans 13 residues. The junction had 5 bases not matched to a gene; V was cut back by 5 bases and J by 5 bases. Germline CDR1 reads SGHTA; CDR2 reads FQGTGA. The chain's CDR3 is CASSPQGADEQYF. CDR3 DNA sequence: TGTGCCAGCAGCCCTCAGGGGGCGGACGAGCAGTACTTC.

The chain recombines TRBV6-4 with TRBJ2-1; 11 nucleotides agree with TRBD2. V trimming: 4 bases; J trimming: 6 bases; junction bases outside the gene matches: 2. The CDR3 contains 14 residues. Germline V lookup: CDR1 MRHNA, CDR2 SNTAGT. CDR3 in amino acids: CASSVAGGRNEQFF. The CDR3 coding sequence is TGTGCCAGCAGTGTAGCGGGGGGGCGCAATGAGCAGTTCTTC.

The chain joins TRBV28 to TRBJ2-4; TRBD1 or TRBD2 may be the D gene (6 bases each). Trimming took off 7 bases at V and 0 bases at J, with 19 bases between the two ends. This CDR3 comprises 17 residues. CDR1 MDHEN and CDR2 SYDVKM come from the germline V gene. The CDR3: CASTRELGRGAKNIQYF. The CDR3 DNA sequence: TGTGCCAGCACCCGGGAGTTGGGCAGGGGAGCCAAAAACATTCAGTACTTC.

The genes are TRBV30 and TRBJ2-1; 7 bases match TRBD1. The length of the CDR3 is 18 residues. With 0 bases clipped from V and 0 bases from J, the junction kept 11 bases outside the gene matches. Germline CDR1 and CDR2: GTSNPN and SVGIG (reference sequence). The CDR3 DNA is TGTGCCTGGAGTGTACGACCGTTGAGACAGGGCTCCTACAATGAGCAGTTCTTC. Translation: CAWSVRPLRQGSYNEQFF.

This chain joins TRBV29-1 and TRBJ2-1; D is unclear. Germline V gene sequence: CDR1 SQVTM, CDR2 ANQGSEA. V was clipped by 5 bases and J by 2 bases, with 7 bases between them. The CDR3 covers 12 residues. CDR3 nucleotides: TGCAGCGTTTACGGAGCCTACAATGAGCAGTTCTTC. Its protein is CSVYGAYNEQFF.

The chain links TRBV7-9 to TRBJ2-5, with D possibly matching TRBD1 (6 bases). Trimming cost V 5 bases and J 5 bases, with 21 bases left between them. This CDR3 contains 16 residues. The germline gives CDR1 SEHNR, CDR2 FQNEAQ (reference sequence). In DNA, the CDR3 is TGTGCCAGCAGCCTAGGACAGACCTTTAGAGGGGAGACCCAGTACTTC. Translating it yields CASSLGQTFRGETQYF.

This chain joins TRBV27 and TRBJ2-1; 11 nucleotides align to TRBD2. CDR3 length: 16 amino acids. Germline-derived CDR1 and CDR2 are MNHEY and SMNVEV (reference sequence). After removal of 3 bases from V and 8 bases from J, the junction contained 9 bases not matched to a gene. CDR3 nucleotide sequence: TGTGCCAGCAGTTTTCGACCTAGCGGGGGGATGGATGAGCAGTTCTTC. This encodes CASSFRPSGGMDEQFF.

CDR3 region: CASSLAIGAVDTEAFF. The CDR3, as DNA: TGTGCCAGCAGCTTAGCTATAGGGGCGGTGGACACTGAAGCTTTCTTT. The chain links TRBV7-9 to TRBJ1-1; TRBD1 might be the D (5 bases). Trimming removed 0 bases from V and 3 bases from J, with 14 bases in between. The CDR3 consists of 16 residues. The germline V gene encodes CDR1 SEHNR and CDR2 FQNEAQ (reference sequence). Full variable domain (missing parts from reference TRBV7-9 and TRBJ1-1): DTGVSQNPRHKITKRGQNVTFRCDPISEHNRLYWYRQTLGQGPEFLTYFQNEAQLEKSRLLSDRFSAERPKGSFSTLEIQRTEQGDSAMYLCASSLAIGAVDTEAFFGQGTRLTVV.

The gene calls are TRBV24-1 and TRBJ2-3, with TRBD1 matching over 8 bases. V was clipped by 4 bases and J by 6 bases; unmatched bases: 11. The CDR3 loop spans 16 amino acids. The germline V gene encodes CDR1 KGHDR and CDR2 SFDVKD. CDR3 protein: CATSDQQGDDGDTQYF. CDR3 DNA sequence: TGTGCCACCAGTGACCAACAGGGGGATGATGGGGATACGCAGTATTTT.